This TCR beta chain is from a study of blood T cell repertoires in COVID-19. Study-wide background: In each case, the material was cDNA or gDNA derived from T cells, B-cell-depleted T cells, or PBMCs.

Per the germline V gene, CDR1 is LNHNV and CDR2 is YYDKDF (reference sequence). The CDR3 has 14 amino acids. The ends were cut back, 1 base at V and 6 bases at J, with 9 bases in the middle. Method: immunoSEQ multiplex PCR; TCRdb's copy keeps in-frame clones and lacks some. This table holds around 220,000 clones, roughly 87% found once. This clone has just one count. This sequence originates from a man aged 35 to 55 with active or convalescent COVID-19. This chain links TRBV15 with TRBJ2-2, with D possibly matching TRBD1 (5 bases). The specimen was peripheral blood. CDR3 sequence reads: CATSRGGLAGELFF. Written as DNA, the CDR3 is TGTGCCACCAGCAGAGGGGGCCTTGCCGGGGAGCTGTTTTTT.